Below are 22 T cell receptor beta chains sequenced from a single sample in a study of blood T cell repertoires in COVID-19. Clones were sequenced by immunoSEQ multiplex PCR, and TCRdb holds only the in-frame ones, with some missing. Seen here are 250,000 to 300,000 clones, roughly 92% observed once, and the top ten hold 2.2%. Input material: peripheral blood. The receptors originated from a woman in her twenties or thirties with COVID-19, enrolled during active disease.

V and J are TRBV3-1 (or the pseudogene TRBV3-2) and TRBJ2-5; 8 nucleotides line up with TRBD2. There are 16 residues in the CDR3. The junction had 3 bases not matched to a gene; V was cut back by 0 bases and J by 0 bases. Germline V gene sequence: CDR1 LGHDT, CDR2 YNNKEL (reference sequence). In DNA, the CDR3 is TGTGCCAGCAGCCAAGATAGCGGGACTTACCAAGAGACCCAGTACTTC. Translation: CASSQDSGTYQETQYF.

V gene TRBV24-1 combines with J gene TRBJ2-3; a weak D match, TRBD1 (5 bases). V lost 3 bases and J 5 bases, leaving 5 bases between the germline ends. Germline V lookup: CDR1 KGHDR, CDR2 SFDVKD. This CDR3 is built from 12 residues. In nucleotides, the CDR3 is TGTGCCACCAGTGATAGGGGAGATACGCAGTATTTT. Translated: CATSDRGDTQYF.

This clone has only a few counts. The chain recombines TRBV27 with TRBJ1-3; D unresolved. This CDR3 has 13 residues. V dropped 7 bases and J dropped 7 bases, with 14 bases sitting between them. Germline CDR1 is MNHEY and CDR2 is SMNVEV (reference sequence). CDR3 sequence (DNA): TGTGCCAGCAAGAGGGAAGGGTCGAACACCATATATTTT. Its translation: CASKREGSNTIYF.

The chain has TRBV6-5 and TRBJ1-2; D is undetermined. The CDR3 spans 12 residues. V lost 8 bases to trimming and J lost 1 base, with 8 bases between them. Germline V CDR1 and CDR2: MNHEY, SVGAGI. The CDR3 here is CASERGNYGYTF. The CDR3 DNA reads as TGTGCCAGCGAACGCGGTAACTATGGCTACACCTTC.

This clone turned up a few times. The chain joins TRBV30 to TRBJ2-2, with TRBD1 identical over 10 bases. CDR3 length equals 14 residues. In germline, CDR1 is GTSNPN, CDR2 SVGIG (reference sequence). V was clipped by 1 base and J by 7 bases; unmatched bases: 3. The CDR3 DNA reads TGTGCCTGGAGTGCGGACAGGGGGATCGGGGAGCTGTTTTTT. It translates to CAWSADRGIGELFF.

The chain links TRBV10-1 to TRBJ2-1; 10 bases fit TRBD2. Looked up from germline, CDR1 is WNHNN and CDR2 is SYGVQD (reference sequence). V was pared by 6 bases and J by 6 bases, with 14 bases of the junction left unmatched. The CDR3 spans 17 residues. CDR3 coding DNA: TGCGCCAGCAGGGGGACTAGCGTCTCCCCCCCTTCCAATGAGCAGTTCTTC. This sequence encodes CASRGTSVSPPSNEQFF.

CDR3 DNA: TGTGCCAGCAGTTCAACAGGGGTGAGCAATCAGCCCCAGCATTTT. Protein: CASSSTGVSNQPQHF. This chain links TRBV28 with TRBJ1-5; TRBD1 aligns across 7 bases. The V gene's germline CDR1 is MDHEN and CDR2 SYDVKM. The CDR3 contains 15 residues. The J segment lost 1 base and the V segment lost 4 bases, leaving 4 bases of the junction unmatched.

The chain combines TRBV10-3 with TRBJ1-2; no reliable D call. Germline CDR1 reads ENHRY; CDR2 reads SYGVKD. The CDR3 has 13 residues. Trimming removed 2 bases from V and 2 bases from J, with 6 bases in between. CDR3 bases: TGTGCCATCAGTGAGGGAGGAAACTATGGCTACACCTTC. Translation: CAISEGGNYGYTF.

The chain couples TRBV5-1 to TRBJ1-2; D gene unclear. The germline V gene encodes CDR1 SGHRS and CDR2 YFSETQ. V lost 0 bases, J lost 0 bases, and 9 bases lay in between. The CDR3 runs 15 residues. CDR3 coding DNA: TGCGCCAGCAGCTTGGTCACAGCCTCTAACTATGGCTACACCTTC. This sequence encodes CASSLVTASNYGYTF.

The V gene is TRBV7-9, the J gene TRBJ2-7; TRBD2 matches at 9 bases. The CDR3 totals 15 residues. The V gene end was trimmed by 1 base and the J gene end by 6 bases; junction bases not matched to a gene: 7. CDR1 is SEHNR and CDR2 is FQNEAQ in the germline V gene (reference sequence). CDR3 residues: CASSLGKLAGVEQYF. Written as DNA, the CDR3 is TGTGCCAGCAGCTTAGGTAAACTAGCGGGCGTCGAGCAGTACTTC.

This chain links TRBV5-5 with TRBJ2-1; no firm D call. Trimming removed 6 bases at V and 2 bases at J, with 12 bases between. CDR3 size: 14 residues. Germline loops: CDR1 SGHKS, CDR2 YYEKEE (reference sequence). In nucleotides, the CDR3 is TGTGCCAGCATCGTAGACACCACCTACAATGAGCAGTTCTTC. The encoded protein is CASIVDTTYNEQFF.

CDR3 amino acids: CASTEGTGELFF. The CDR3 region has the DNA TGTGCCAGCACGGAGGGCACCGGGGAGCTGTTTTTT. The gene calls are TRBV2 and TRBJ2-2, with a weak D call TRBD2 (6 bases). From germline, CDR1 is SNHLY and CDR2 FYNNEI. This CDR3 spans 12 amino acids. V dropped 7 bases and J dropped 4 bases, with 7 bases sitting between them. Variable domain in full (rest from reference TRBV2 and TRBJ2-2): EPEVTQTPSHQVTQMGQEVILRCVPISNHLYFYWYRQILGQKVEFLVSFYNNEISEKSEIFDDQFSVERPDGSNFTLKIRSTKLEDSAMYFCASTEGTGELFFGEGSRLTVL.

The V gene is TRBV7-9, the J gene TRBJ1-2, with TRBD1 matching 9 bases. J gave up 0 bases and V 6 bases, and 11 bases lay outside the gene matches. The CDR3 sequence is 17 residues long. Germline V gene sequence: CDR1 SEHNR, CDR2 FQNEAQ (reference sequence). This CDR3 reads CASSHDPGQGPNYGYTF. The CDR3, as DNA: TGTGCCAGCAGTCACGACCCGGGACAGGGCCCTAACTATGGCTACACCTTC.

The CDR3 nucleotides read TGTGCCAGCAGCTCGGTCTCGAGGGCTCCTGAAGCTTTCTTT. Protein product: CASSSVSRAPEAFF. V gene TRBV6-5 combines with J gene TRBJ1-1; no reliable D call. The CDR3 totals 14 residues. V lost 6 bases to trimming and J lost 6 bases, with 17 bases between them. The germline CDR1 and CDR2 sequences are MNHEY and SVGAGI.

The V and J genes are TRBV2 and TRBJ2-1; D is perhaps TRBD2 (5 bases). The CDR3 length is 18 residues. With 3 bases removed from V and 6 bases from J, the gap between germline ends came to 24 bases. Germline CDR1 reads SNHLY; CDR2 reads FYNNEI. DNA of the CDR3: TGTGCCAGCAGTGAGCGCGGGTTCGTATGGGGATCCCTCAATGAGCAGTTCTTC. This sequence encodes CASSERGFVWGSLNEQFF.

V and J are TRBV7-9 and TRBJ1-3; D is uncertain. The CDR3 extends over 14 amino acids. V was trimmed by 5 bases and J by 0 bases, leaving 8 bases between them. Germline CDR1 is SEHNR and CDR2 is FQNEAQ (reference sequence). The CDR3 region is CASSLEASGNTIYF. The CDR3 DNA is TGTGCCAGCAGCCTCGAGGCCTCTGGAAACACCATATATTTT.

V and J are TRBV19 and TRBJ2-1; 7 bases line up with TRBD2. The V gene end was trimmed by 1 base and the J gene end by 5 bases; junction bases not matched to a gene: 5. Germline V gene lookup returns CDR1 LNHDA and CDR2 SQIVND (reference sequence). CDR3 length equals 15 residues. In DNA form, the CDR3 reads TGTGCCAGTAGTATAGGTCCTAGCGGAGACAATGAGCAGTTCTTC. It specifies CASSIGPSGDNEQFF.

This chain connects TRBV3-1 (or the pseudogene TRBV3-2) to TRBJ2-3; the match to TRBD2 covers 9 bases. This CDR3 spans 18 amino acids. Germline CDR1 reads LGHDT; CDR2 reads YNNKEL (reference sequence). The junction had 12 bases not matched to a gene; V was cut back by 5 bases and J by 0 bases. CDR3 bases: TGTGCCAGCAGCGCCCGGCCTAGCGGGGTTACTAGCACAGATACGCAGTATTTT. Its translation: CASSARPSGVTSTDTQYF.

The rearrangement uses TRBV30 and TRBJ1-1; D unclear. This CDR3 spans 14 amino acids. V was shortened by 1 base and J by 0 bases, with 9 bases between the two germline ends. Germline-derived CDR1 and CDR2 are GTSNPN and SVGIG (reference sequence). The CDR3 spells CAWSDPGLNTEAFF. The CDR3 region has the DNA TGTGCCTGGAGTGATCCAGGTCTGAACACTGAAGCTTTCTTT.

The chain combines TRBV2 with TRBJ1-2; D remains ambiguous. Trimming stripped 3 bases from V and 3 bases from J, with 11 bases between. CDR3 length equals 14 residues. Germline loops: CDR1 SNHLY, CDR2 FYNNEI. The CDR3 DNA sequence: TGTGCCAGCAGTGACCCCGGGGTTGACTATGGCTACACCTTC. Translating gives CASSDPGVDYGYTF.

V gene TRBV18 combines with J gene TRBJ1-5; 8 positions agree with TRBD1. Trimming cost V 5 bases and J 2 bases; bases outside gene matches: 2. This CDR3 is built from 14 residues. The germline V gene has CDR1 KGHSH and CDR2 LQKENI. The CDR3 protein is CASSSTGGNQPQHF. DNA for the CDR3: TGTGCCAGCTCATCGACAGGGGGCAATCAGCCCCAGCATTTT.

As DNA, the CDR3 is TGTGCCAGCAGCTCTATGATAGGGGAGCTGTTTTTT. As protein: CASSSMIGELFF. The chain uses TRBV5-4 and TRBJ2-2; D gene unclear. Trimming cost V 3 bases and J 8 bases, with 8 bases left between them. The CDR3 is 12 residues long. Germline values: CDR1 SGHNT, CDR2 YYREEE (reference sequence).